This entry is about one T cell receptor (beta chain). cDNA synthesis used the whole RNA isolate, giving expressed TCRB sequences. Sequenced by immunoSEQ multiplex PCR; TCRdb stores in-frame clones only, minus some. The sample lists 200,000 to 250,000 clones, over 8.5% occurring once. Germline V gene data show CDR1 as PRHDT and CDR2 as FYEKMQ (reference sequence). The CDR3 covers 15 residues. Germline trimming cut 5 bases from V and 5 bases from J; bases unmatched to any gene: 10. These data originate in a study of beta chain features in type 1 diabetes. The TCR was taken from a woman between 18 and 29 years old in good health. Sequencing used naive CD4+ T cells from blood. J is TRBJ2-5 and V is TRBV13; the match to TRBD1 covers 8 bases. CDR3 residues: CASSQGQGSWETQYF. Here the CDR3 DNA reads TGTGCCAGCAGCCAAGGACAGGGTAGTTGGGAGACCCAGTACTTC.